The clone carrying this T cell receptor beta chain was detected ten times or more. Its antigen is currently unknown. This sample stems from a study of T cells in Graves' hyperthyroidism and ophthalmopathy. Notes on the study in general: Within blood appeared most thyroid clonotypes that had expanded above 0.001. A model using 13 V-J features told ophthalmopathy apart from stable hyperthyroidism.

The CDR3 has 13 residues. The V gene's germline CDR1 is WSHSY and CDR2 SAAADI. With 7 bases clipped from V and 6 bases from J, the junction kept 7 bases outside the gene matches. If no ophthalmopathy progression occurred within 18 months, Graves' hyperthyroidism was stable. Participants, patients aged 18 to 65, had newly diagnosed hyperthyroidism with a duration under 2 months. RNA transcripts yielded amplified TCR beta CDR3 regions. The study used the HTBI primer set for a first-round RT-PCR of the TCR CDR3. One entry per CDR3 protein, called by TCRdb with MiXCR from the multiplex PCR reads. This sample yields approximately 640,000 distinct CDR3 sequences, of which 15% to 20% are seen a single time; 3.8% belongs to the top ten.

Sequences were obtained from blood. This receptor was identified in a woman in her 30s with Graves' hyperthyroidism. The gene calls are TRBV10-2 and TRBJ2-7, with 9 bases identical to TRBD1. The CDR3 region is CASTPQGATEQYF. CDR3 nucleotides: TGCGCCAGCACCCCACAGGGGGCAACCGAGCAGTACTTC.